The clone carrying this T cell receptor beta chain was picked up a small number of times. As yet, its antigen is unknown. CDR3 length equals 14 residues. Germline V gene sequence: CDR1 SNHLY, CDR2 FYNNEI. J was trimmed by 2 bases and V by 6 bases; bases with no gene match: 7. This sample stems from a study of T-cell memory formation after mild COVID-19. Whole-study findings and limits: Contracting CD4+ clones sat mainly in CM and EM; CD8+ in EMRA.

Constant-segment primers and 5'RACE yielded cDNA libraries for TCR alpha and TCR beta, each carrying sample barcodes and UMIs. TCRdb reprocessed the 5' RACE reads via MiXCR and lists one record per CDR3 protein. The table lists 150,000 or so distinct CDR3 sequences, 11% of them singletons. The source of this sequence is a man between 18 and 35 years old who had mild COVID-19 (a few samples of this study predate the infection). Cell type and time point are not known. This chain connects TRBV2 to TRBJ2-7; TRBD1 matches 7 bases. Sample: PBMCs or a T cell subset sorted from them (not recorded which). The CDR3 protein is CASSVQGPPYEQYF. DNA for the CDR3: TGTGCCAGCAGCGTACAGGGGCCTCCCTACGAGCAGTACTTC.